Detailed here is one TCR beta chain. Its antigen is as yet unknown. Template switching added a universal primer site; cDNA carried unique molecular identifiers. Using its own MiXCR run on the 5' RACE reads, TCRdb lists one record per CDR3 protein. The sample consists of 500,000 to 700,000 distinct CDR3 sequences, about 7% of them appearing once. Per the germline V gene, CDR1 is DFQATT and CDR2 is SNEGSKA (reference sequence). The CDR3 sequence is 15 residues long. V lost 3 bases and J 3 bases, leaving 17 bases between the germline ends. The sample is drawn from a study of identical twins. Notes on the study in general: Cord blood beta clonotypes that were abundant carried fewer insertions, and memory repertoires showed no such trend.

The donors were all healthy and Caucasian. In addition, the sample was reused for a study of yellow fever vaccine responses in identical twins.

The material sequenced was PBMCs. The source of this sequence is a woman younger than 35 in good health. This sequence joins TRBV20-1 and TRBJ1-2; D perhaps matches TRBD1 (6 bases). The CDR3 loop is CSASYRVVPDYGYTF. The CDR3 DNA follows: TGCAGTGCTAGTTACAGGGTGGTTCCGGACTATGGCTACACCTTC.